The subject of this entry is one T cell receptor (beta chain). These data come from a study of blood T cell repertoires in COVID-19. Across the study: Acute and convalescent COVID-19 specimens originated in the United States, Italy and Spain. The cDNA or gDNA used as material had been derived from T cells, B-cell-depleted T cells, or PBMCs.

Authors' methods: Reference gene primers were amplified, and this amplification served to estimate nucleated cell counts. Here immunoSEQ multiplex PCR was the method, and the copy in TCRdb shows in-frame clones only, minus some. Clone size and the V and J calls come from that table; the DNA yielded D and trimming. The data show fewer than 300,000 clones, approximately 87% seen once. CDR3 length equals 18 residues. Looked up from germline, CDR1 is SEHNR and CDR2 is FQNEAQ (reference sequence). With V trimmed by 2 bases and J by 1 base, 11 bases remained unmatched. The sequence was collected from a middle-aged woman who had recovered from COVID-19. V is TRBV7-9 and J is TRBJ2-5; 9 bases line up with TRBD1. The sequencing sample was made of peripheral blood. CDR3 DNA: TGTGCCAGCAGCTTAATTGGGACAGGGCTCCCTCTCCAAGAGACCCAGTACTTC. It codes for CASSLIGTGLPLQETQYF.